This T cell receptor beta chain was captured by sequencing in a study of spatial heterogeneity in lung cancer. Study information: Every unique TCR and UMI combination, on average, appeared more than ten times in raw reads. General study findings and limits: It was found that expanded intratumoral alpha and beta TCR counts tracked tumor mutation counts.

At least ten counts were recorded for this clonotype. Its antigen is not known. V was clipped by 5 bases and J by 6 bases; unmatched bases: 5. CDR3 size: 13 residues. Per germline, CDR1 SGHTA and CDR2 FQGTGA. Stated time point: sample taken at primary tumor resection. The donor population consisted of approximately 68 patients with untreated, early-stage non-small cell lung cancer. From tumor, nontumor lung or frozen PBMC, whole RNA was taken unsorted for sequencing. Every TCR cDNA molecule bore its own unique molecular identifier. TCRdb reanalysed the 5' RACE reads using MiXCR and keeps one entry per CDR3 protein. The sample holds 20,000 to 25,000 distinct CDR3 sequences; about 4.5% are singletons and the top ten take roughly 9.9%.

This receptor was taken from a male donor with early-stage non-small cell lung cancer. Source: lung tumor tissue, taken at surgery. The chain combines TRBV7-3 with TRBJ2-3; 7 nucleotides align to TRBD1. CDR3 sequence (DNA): TGTGCCAGCAGCACCACAGGGGAGGATACGCAGTATTTT. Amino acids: CASSTTGEDTQYF.